This is a list of T cell receptor beta chains from one sample in a study of regulatory T cells in long-lasting Graves disease. TCRdb used MiXCR to reprocess the multiplex PCR reads, holding one entry per CDR3 protein. The top ten hold approximately 25% of the sample, which has about 530,000 distinct CDR3 sequences, 15% to 20% seen once. The data were also submitted as part of a second study, on T cells in Graves' hyperthyroidism and ophthalmopathy.

The sequencing here drew on peripheral blood mononuclear cells (PBMCs), taken at new diagnosis, from a patient treated with antithyroid drugs. These receptors came from a woman aged 35-60 years with Graves disease. The CDR3 runs from the conserved cysteine through the conserved F or W. The order of the fields is D gene, clone size, J gene, V gene, CDR3 protein, CDR3 DNA. D genes are given only for firm matches. Clone size appears in some rows only: once, few, many, or a class for an expanded clone.

d_call: NA; clone_size: many; j_call: TRBJ2-5; v_call: TRBV6-1; cdr3_aa: CASRRDLETQYF; cdr3_nt: TGTGCCAGCAGAAGGGACCTCGAGACCCAGTACTTC
d_call: TRBD2; clone_size: NA; j_call: TRBJ2-2; v_call: TRBV19; cdr3_aa: CASSRTSGGLNTGELFF; cdr3_nt: TGTGCCAGTAGTAGGACTAGCGGGGGACTGAACACCGGGGAGCTGTTTTTT
d_call: TRBD1; clone_size: NA; j_call: TRBJ1-4; v_call: TRBV10-3; cdr3_aa: CAISEGTGVEKLFF; cdr3_nt: TGTGCCATCAGTGAGGGGACAGGGGTAGAAAAACTGTTTTTT
d_call: NA; clone_size: many; j_call: TRBJ2-5; v_call: TRBV9; cdr3_aa: CASSGDVQETQYF; cdr3_nt: TGTGCCAGCAGCGGGGACGTCCAAGAGACCCAGTACTTC
d_call: NA; clone_size: few; j_call: TRBJ1-3; v_call: TRBV28; cdr3_aa: CASRDTGWEGNTIYF; cdr3_nt: TGTGCCAGCAGAGATACAGGTTGGGAAGGAAACACCATATATTTT
d_call: NA; clone_size: NA; j_call: TRBJ2-3; v_call: TRBV20-1; cdr3_aa: CNAPLAVADTQYF; cdr3_nt: TGCAATGCACCGCTAGCAGTCGCAGATACGCAGTATTTT
d_call: NA; clone_size: NA; j_call: TRBJ2-5; v_call: TRBV20-1; cdr3_aa: CSAKGLVWETQYF; cdr3_nt: TGCAGTGCCAAGGGGTTAGTTTGGGAGACCCAGTACTTC
d_call: TRBD1; clone_size: many; j_call: TRBJ2-2; v_call: TRBV3-1; cdr3_aa: CASSQDRGTGELFF; cdr3_nt: TGTGCCAGCAGCCAGGACAGGGGCACCGGGGAGCTGTTTTTT
d_call: NA; clone_size: few; j_call: TRBJ1-5; v_call: TRBV18; cdr3_aa: CASSPEAGGQPQHF; cdr3_nt: TGTGCCAGCTCACCAGAGGCGGGAGGGCAGCCCCAGCATTTT
d_call: TRBD1; clone_size: many; j_call: TRBJ1-2; v_call: TRBV3-1; cdr3_aa: CASSQRTGFQVYGYTF; cdr3_nt: TGTGCCAGCAGCCAGAGGACAGGGTTTCAAGTCTATGGCTACACCTTC
d_call: TRBD1; clone_size: many; j_call: TRBJ1-2; v_call: TRBV7-9; cdr3_aa: CASSPGQGANYGYTF; cdr3_nt: TGTGCCAGCAGCCCCGGACAGGGAGCTAACTATGGCTACACCTTC
d_call: TRBD1; clone_size: many; j_call: TRBJ1-2; v_call: TRBV12-3/TRBV12-4; cdr3_aa: CASSLSGQYGYTF; cdr3_nt: TGTGCCAGCAGTTTATCGGGACAGTATGGCTACACCTTC
d_call: TRBD2; clone_size: many; j_call: TRBJ2-5; v_call: TRBV3-1; cdr3_aa: CASSPRSGGGETQYF; cdr3_nt: TGTGCCAGCAGCCCGCGGAGCGGGGGTGGAGAGACCCAGTACTTC
d_call: NA; clone_size: many; j_call: TRBJ1-2; v_call: TRBV9; cdr3_aa: CASSVMSGAASNYGYTF; cdr3_nt: TGTGCCAGCAGCGTAATGAGTGGGGCCGCCTCTAACTATGGCTACACCTTC
d_call: NA; clone_size: NA; j_call: TRBJ2-7; v_call: TRBV7-9; cdr3_aa: CASSQPGRGRGEQYF; cdr3_nt: TGTGCCAGCAGCCAACCTGGACGGGGTCGAGGCGAGCAGTACTTC
d_call: NA; clone_size: many; j_call: TRBJ1-2; v_call: TRBV5-1; cdr3_aa: CASSPKEGPYGYTF; cdr3_nt: TGCGCCAGCAGCCCTAAAGAGGGCCCCTATGGCTACACCTTC
d_call: NA; clone_size: NA; j_call: TRBJ1-2; v_call: TRBV5-5; cdr3_aa: CASSLRFREYLYGYTF; cdr3_nt: TGTGCCAGCAGCTTAAGGTTTAGGGAATACCTCTATGGCTACACCTTC
d_call: NA; clone_size: few; j_call: TRBJ1-4; v_call: TRBV15; cdr3_aa: CATSPFWTLNEKLFF; cdr3_nt: TGTGCCACCAGCCCCTTTTGGACCCTTAATGAAAAACTGTTTTTT
d_call: TRBD1; clone_size: many; j_call: TRBJ1-1; v_call: TRBV7-6; cdr3_aa: CASSPRQGIAYTEAFF; cdr3_nt: TGTGCCAGCAGCCCCCGACAGGGAATAGCGTACACTGAAGCTTTCTTT
d_call: NA; clone_size: few; j_call: TRBJ1-1; v_call: TRBV25-1; cdr3_aa: CASRLGGRIAEAFF; cdr3_nt: TGTGCCAGCAGGCTGGGGGGGCGGATTGCTGAAGCTTTCTTT
d_call: TRBD1; clone_size: few; j_call: TRBJ1-1; v_call: TRBV19; cdr3_aa: CASSIGGQGTTEAFF; cdr3_nt: TGTGCCAGTAGTATAGGGGGACAGGGTACGACTGAAGCTTTCTTT
d_call: TRBD2; clone_size: NA; j_call: TRBJ2-1; v_call: TRBV7-3; cdr3_aa: CASSFSGGAQVGEQFF; cdr3_nt: TGTGCCAGCAGCTTTAGCGGGGGGGCTCAGGTGGGTGAGCAGTTCTTC